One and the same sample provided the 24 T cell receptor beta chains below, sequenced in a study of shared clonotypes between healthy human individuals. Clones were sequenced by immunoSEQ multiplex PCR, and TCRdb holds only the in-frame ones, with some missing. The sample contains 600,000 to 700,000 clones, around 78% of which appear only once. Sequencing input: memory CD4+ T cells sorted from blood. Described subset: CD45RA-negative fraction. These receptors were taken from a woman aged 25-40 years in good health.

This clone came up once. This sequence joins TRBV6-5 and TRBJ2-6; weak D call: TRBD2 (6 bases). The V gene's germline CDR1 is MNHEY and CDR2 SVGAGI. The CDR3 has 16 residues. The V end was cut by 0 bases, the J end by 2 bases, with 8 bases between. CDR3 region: CASSYSTGAGANVLTF. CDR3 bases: TGTGCCAGCAGTTACTCGACGGGGGCTGGGGCCAACGTCCTGACTTTC.

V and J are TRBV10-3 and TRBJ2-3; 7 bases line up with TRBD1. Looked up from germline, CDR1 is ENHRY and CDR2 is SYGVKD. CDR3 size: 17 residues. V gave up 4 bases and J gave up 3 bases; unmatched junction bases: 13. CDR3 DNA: TGTGCCATCAGTGCCTCAACTTCGGGACAGACTACAGATACGCAGTATTTT. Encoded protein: CAISASTSGQTTDTQYF.

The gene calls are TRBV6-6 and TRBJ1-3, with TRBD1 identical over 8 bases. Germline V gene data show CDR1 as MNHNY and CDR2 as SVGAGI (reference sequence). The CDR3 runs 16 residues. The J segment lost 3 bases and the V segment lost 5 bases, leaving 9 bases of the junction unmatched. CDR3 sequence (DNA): TGTGCCAGCAGTCTGGGACAGGCCCCGGTTGGAAACACCATATATTTT. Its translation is CASSLGQAPVGNTIYF.

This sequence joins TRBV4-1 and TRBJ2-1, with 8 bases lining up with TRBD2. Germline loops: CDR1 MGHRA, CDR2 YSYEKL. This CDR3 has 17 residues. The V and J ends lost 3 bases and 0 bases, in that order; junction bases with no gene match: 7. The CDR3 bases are TGCGCCAGCAGCCACGGACTAGCAAAGAGCTCCTACAATGAGCAGTTCTTC. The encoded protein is CASSHGLAKSSYNEQFF.

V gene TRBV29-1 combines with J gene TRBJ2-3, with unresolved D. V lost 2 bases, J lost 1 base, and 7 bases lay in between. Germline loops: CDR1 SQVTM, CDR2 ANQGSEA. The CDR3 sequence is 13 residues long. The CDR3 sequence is CSVEPQGTDTQYF. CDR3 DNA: TGCAGCGTTGAACCCCAGGGCACAGATACGCAGTATTTT.

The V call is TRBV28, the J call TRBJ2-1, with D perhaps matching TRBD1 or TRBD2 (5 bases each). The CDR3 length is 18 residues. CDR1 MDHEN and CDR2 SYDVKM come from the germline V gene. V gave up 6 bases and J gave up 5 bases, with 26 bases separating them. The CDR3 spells CASRHLRFRDGNNNEQFF. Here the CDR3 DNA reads TGTGCCAGCAGACACCTACGTTTCCGGGACGGAAACAACAATGAGCAGTTCTTC. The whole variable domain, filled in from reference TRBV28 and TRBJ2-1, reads DVKVTQSSRYLVKRTGEKVFLECVQDMDHENMFWYRQDPGLGLRLIYFSYDVKMKEKGDIPEGYSVSREKKERFSLILESASTNQTSMYLCASRHLRFRDGNNNEQFFGPGTRLTVL.

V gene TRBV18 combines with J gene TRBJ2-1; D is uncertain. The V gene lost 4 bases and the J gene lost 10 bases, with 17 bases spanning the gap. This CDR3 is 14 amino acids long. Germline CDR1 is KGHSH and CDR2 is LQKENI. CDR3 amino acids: CASSLMSELGEQFF. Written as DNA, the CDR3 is TGTGCCAGCTCACTTATGAGCGAATTGGGCGAGCAGTTCTTC.

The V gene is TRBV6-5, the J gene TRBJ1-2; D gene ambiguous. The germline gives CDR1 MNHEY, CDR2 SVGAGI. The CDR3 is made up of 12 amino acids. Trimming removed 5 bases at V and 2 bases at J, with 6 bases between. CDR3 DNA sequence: TGTGCCAGCAGTGTACAGAACTATGGCTACACCTTC. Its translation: CASSVQNYGYTF.

The CDR3 nucleotides are TGTGCCACCAGCGACACCAGGGATTGGGCAAATGAGCAGTTCTTC. It yields the protein CATSDTRDWANEQFF. The chain recombines TRBV15 with TRBJ2-1, with D perhaps matching TRBD1 (5 bases). The CDR3 is 15 amino acids. Germline V gene lookup returns CDR1 LNHNV and CDR2 YYDKDF (reference sequence). V was pared by 5 bases and J by 7 bases, with 18 bases between.

CDR3 nucleotide sequence: TGTGCCAGCAGTGGTCCGGGACAGGGGAATCAGCCCCAGCATTTT. This translates into CASSGPGQGNQPQHF. The rearrangement uses TRBV27 and TRBJ1-5; 10 nucleotides agree with TRBD1. Unmatched junction bases numbered 5, after V lost 5 bases and J lost 4 bases. This CDR3 has 15 amino acids. Germline assignment: CDR1 MNHEY and CDR2 SMNVEV (reference sequence).

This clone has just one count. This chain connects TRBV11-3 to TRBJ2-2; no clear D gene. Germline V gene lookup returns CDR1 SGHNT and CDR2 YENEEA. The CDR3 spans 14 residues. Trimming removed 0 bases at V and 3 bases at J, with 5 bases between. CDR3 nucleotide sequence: TGTGCCAGCAGCTTAGAAGAGGACACCGGGGAGCTGTTTTTT. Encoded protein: CASSLEEDTGELFF.

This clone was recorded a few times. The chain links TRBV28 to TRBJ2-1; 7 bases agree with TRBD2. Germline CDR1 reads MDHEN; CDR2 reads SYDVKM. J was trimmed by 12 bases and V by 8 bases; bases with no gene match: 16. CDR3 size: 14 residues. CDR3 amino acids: CASLSAGANSGQFF. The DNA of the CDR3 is TGTGCCAGCCTCTCTGCGGGAGCCAATTCCGGGCAGTTCTTC.

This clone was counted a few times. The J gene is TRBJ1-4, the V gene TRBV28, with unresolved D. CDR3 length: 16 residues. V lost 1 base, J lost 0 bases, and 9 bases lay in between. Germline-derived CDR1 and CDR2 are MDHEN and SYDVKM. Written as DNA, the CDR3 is TGTGCCAGCAGTTTATTTGTCCTCGCAACTAATGAAAAACTGTTTTTT. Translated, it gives CASSLFVLATNEKLFF. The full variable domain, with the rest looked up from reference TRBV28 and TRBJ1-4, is DVKVTQSSRYLVKRTGEKVFLECVQDMDHENMFWYRQDPGLGLRLIYFSYDVKMKEKGDIPEGYSVSREKKERFSLILESASTNQTSMYLCASSLFVLATNEKLFFGSGTQLSVL.

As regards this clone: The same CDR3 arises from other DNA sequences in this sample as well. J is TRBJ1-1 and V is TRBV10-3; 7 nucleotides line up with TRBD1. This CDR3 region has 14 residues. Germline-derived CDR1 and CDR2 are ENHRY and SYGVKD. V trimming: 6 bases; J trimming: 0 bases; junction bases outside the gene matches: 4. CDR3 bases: TGTGCCATCAGCCTGGGACAGATGAACACTGAAGCTTTCTTT. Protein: CAISLGQMNTEAFF.

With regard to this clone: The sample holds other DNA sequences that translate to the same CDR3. The CDR3 loop reads CASRDRENTGELFF. CDR3 sequence (DNA): TGTGCCAGTCGGGACCGGGAGAACACCGGGGAGCTGTTTTTT. V gene TRBV19 combines with J gene TRBJ2-2; the D call may be TRBD1 or TRBD2 (5 bases each). The CDR3 is 14 residues long. CDR1 and CDR2 from the germline V gene are LNHDA and SQIVND (reference sequence). V lost 8 bases, J lost 1 base, and 11 bases lay in between. Full variable domain (missing parts from reference TRBV19 and TRBJ2-2): DGGITQSPKYLFRKEGQNVTLSCEQNLNHDAMYWYRQDPGQGLRLIYYSQIVNDFQKGDIAEGYSVSREKKESFPLTVTSAQKNPTAFYLCASRDRENTGELFFGEGSRLTVL.

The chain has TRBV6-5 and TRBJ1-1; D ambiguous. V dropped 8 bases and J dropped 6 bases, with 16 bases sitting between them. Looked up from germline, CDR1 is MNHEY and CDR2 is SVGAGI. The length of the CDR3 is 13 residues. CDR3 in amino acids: CASRGPNVPEAFF. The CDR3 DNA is TGTGCCAGCCGGGGTCCGAACGTACCTGAAGCTTTCTTT.

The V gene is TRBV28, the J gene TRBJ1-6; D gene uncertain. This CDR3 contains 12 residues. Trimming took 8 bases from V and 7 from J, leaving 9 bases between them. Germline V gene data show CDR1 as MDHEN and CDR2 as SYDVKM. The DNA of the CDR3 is TGTGCCAGCCTACGGGAAAATTCACCCCTCCACTTT. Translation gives CASLRENSPLHF. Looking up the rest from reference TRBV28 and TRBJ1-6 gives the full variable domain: DVKVTQSSRYLVKRTGEKVFLECVQDMDHENMFWYRQDPGLGLRLIYFSYDVKMKEKGDIPEGYSVSREKKERFSLILESASTNQTSMYLCASLRENSPLHFGNGTRLTVT.

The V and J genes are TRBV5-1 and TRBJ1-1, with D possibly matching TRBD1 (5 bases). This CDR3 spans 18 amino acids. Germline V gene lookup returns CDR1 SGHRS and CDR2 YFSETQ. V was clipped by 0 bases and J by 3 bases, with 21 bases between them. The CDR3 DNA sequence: TGCGCCAGCAGCTTGGAACCCCCCCGACGGGGGTGGGACACTGAAGCTTTCTTT. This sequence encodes CASSLEPPRRGWDTEAFF. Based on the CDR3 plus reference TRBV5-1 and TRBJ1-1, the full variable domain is KAGVTQTPRYLIKTRGQQVTLSCSPISGHRSVSWYQQTPGQGLQFLFEYFSETQRNKGNFPGRFSGRQFSNSRSEMNVSTLELGDSALYLCASSLEPPRRGWDTEAFFGQGTRLTVV.

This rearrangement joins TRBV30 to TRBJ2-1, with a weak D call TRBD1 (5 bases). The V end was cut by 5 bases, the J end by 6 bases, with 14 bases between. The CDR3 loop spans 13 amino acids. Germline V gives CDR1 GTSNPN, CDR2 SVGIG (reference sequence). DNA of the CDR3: TGTGCCTGGCACAGGATGTGGAGCAATGAGCAGTTCTTC. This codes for CAWHRMWSNEQFF.

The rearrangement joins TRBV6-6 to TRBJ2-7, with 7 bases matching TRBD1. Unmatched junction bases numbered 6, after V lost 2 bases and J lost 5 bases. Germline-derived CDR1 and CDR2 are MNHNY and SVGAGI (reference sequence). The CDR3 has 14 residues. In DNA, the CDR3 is TGTGCCAGCAGTTACCGGGACAGAGTTCACGAGCAGTACTTC. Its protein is CASSYRDRVHEQYF.

In DNA, the CDR3 is TGCGCCAGCAGCTTCTTCCCCGGGACAGGGTCCGGGGAGCTGTTTTTT. As protein: CASSFFPGTGSGELFF. The rearrangement joins TRBV5-1 to TRBJ2-2, with 9 bases aligning to TRBD1. This CDR3 is built from 16 residues. With V trimmed by 2 bases and J by 6 bases, 8 bases remained unmatched. CDR1 and CDR2 (germline): SGHRS, YFSETQ.

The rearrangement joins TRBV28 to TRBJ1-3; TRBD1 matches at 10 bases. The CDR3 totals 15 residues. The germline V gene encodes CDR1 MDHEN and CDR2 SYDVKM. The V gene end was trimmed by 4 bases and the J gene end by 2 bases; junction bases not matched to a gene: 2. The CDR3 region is CASSSGTGAGNTIYF. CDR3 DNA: TGTGCCAGCAGTTCCGGGACAGGGGCTGGAAACACCATATATTTT.

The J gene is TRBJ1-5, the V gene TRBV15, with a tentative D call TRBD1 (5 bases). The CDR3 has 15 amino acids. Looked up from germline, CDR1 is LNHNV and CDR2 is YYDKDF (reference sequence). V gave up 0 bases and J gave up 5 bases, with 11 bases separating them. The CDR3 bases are TGTGCCACCAGCAGAGACAATGGGGCAGATCAGCCCCAGCATTTT. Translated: CATSRDNGADQPQHF.

The CDR3 sequence: CASGTGGFGYTF. Written as DNA, the CDR3 is TGTGCCAGCGGGACAGGGGGCTTTGGCTACACCTTC. The gene calls are TRBV28 and TRBJ1-2, with 12 bases that match TRBD1. J gave up 7 bases and V 8 bases, and 2 bases lay outside the gene matches. In germline, CDR1 is MDHEN, CDR2 SYDVKM. CDR3 length: 12 residues.